The rows below give T cell receptor beta chains drawn from one sample of a study of blood T cell repertoires in COVID-19. TCRdb's copy holds only in-frame clones and misses some; the assay was immunoSEQ multiplex PCR. The repertoire holds roughly 350,000 clones, around nine tenths seen once, with roughly 4% in the top ten. Sequencing was carried out using peripheral blood. These receptors originate from a woman in her forties or fifties with active or convalescent COVID-19. The CDR3 runs from the conserved cysteine through the conserved F or W. A D gene is named only where the DNA matches it firmly. Clone size, where shown, is once, few, many, or a class for clones that have expanded.

TRBJ1-3,-,TRBV12-3/TRBV12-4,13,-,TGTGCCAGCAGTTTGGGGGGACGAAACACCATATATTTT,CASSLGGRNTIYF
TRBJ1-5,TRBD1,TRBV27,18,-,TGTGCCAGCAGTACGATAGGGGACAGTGGGCATAAGAGTCAGCCCCAGCATTTT,CASSTIGDSGHKSQPQHF
TRBJ2-3,-,TRBV19,14,-,TGTGCCAGTAGTATGGGGGGGCCGGGAGATACGCAGTATTTT,CASSMGGPGDTQYF
TRBJ2-4,-,TRBV18,15,few,TGTGCCAGCTCACCCAACGACAGAGCCAAAAACATTCAGTACTTC,CASSPNDRAKNIQYF
TRBJ1-5,TRBD1,TRBV5-1,16,-,TGCGCCAGCAGCCCGACCGGGACAGGGAATGGACAGCCCCAGCATTTT,CASSPTGTGNGQPQHF
TRBJ1-2,-,TRBV7-8,16,once,TGTGCCAGCAGCCCCCGTGCGCAGGGACAAAACTATGGCTACACCTTC,CASSPRAQGQNYGYTF
TRBJ1-1,-,TRBV18,15,once,TGTGCCAGCTCATTCCTTGGACAGATGAACACTGAAGCTTTCTTT,CASSFLGQMNTEAFF
TRBJ2-3,-,TRBV5-1,16,few,TGCGCCAGCAGCTTGGATGGACAGCTACACACAGATACGCAGTATTTT,CASSLDGQLHTDTQYF
TRBJ2-3,-,TRBV28,13,-,TGTGCCAGCAGTTTAGTGGCCACAGATACGCAGTATTTT,CASSLVATDTQYF
TRBJ2-3,TRBD2,TRBV11-3,16,-,TGTGCCAGCAGCCGGACTAGCGGGCAGGTTGCAGATACGCAGTATTTT,CASSRTSGQVADTQYF
TRBJ1-4,TRBD1,TRBV5-1,15,-,TGCGCCAGCAGCAGGGGGACAGGGTTTAATGAAAAACTGTTTTTT,CASSRGTGFNEKLFF
TRBJ1-6,TRBD1,TRBV29-1,13,-,TGCAGCGTTGGACAGGGGATGAATTCACCCCTCCACTTT,CSVGQGMNSPLHF
TRBJ2-1,TRBD1,TRBV5-3,14,-,TGTGCCAGAAGGGGACAGGGCCTCTACAATGAGCAGTTCTTC,CARRGQGLYNEQFF
TRBJ2-5,TRBD2,TRBV13,15,-,TGTGCCAGCAGCCGAATGGGACTAGGGGAAGAGACCCAGTACTTC,CASSRMGLGEETQYF
TRBJ1-2,-,TRBV12-5,13,-,TGTGCTAGTGGGGAGGGTAGCTTCTATGGCTACACCTTC,CASGEGSFYGYTF
TRBJ1-2,TRBD1,TRBV29-1,14,-,TGCAGCGTTGAAGGGTTCGACAGGGGCAATGGCTACACCTTC,CSVEGFDRGNGYTF
TRBJ1-2,TRBD1,TRBV5-1,15,-,TGCGCCAGCAGCATAGGGACAGGGGATGTTTTTGGCTACACCTTC,CASSIGTGDVFGYTF
TRBJ1-1,TRBD1,TRBV7-2,13,-,TGTGCCAGCAGCTTACCCGGACAGGGAGAAGCTTTCTTT,CASSLPGQGEAFF
TRBJ2-7,-,TRBV5-1,13,-,TGCGCCAGCAGGTCCGGGGTCGGCTACGAGCAGTACTTC,CASRSGVGYEQYF
TRBJ1-2,TRBD1,TRBV7-9,15,-,TGTGCCAGCAGCTTAGCTTCCGGGACAGTATATGGCTACACCTTC,CASSLASGTVYGYTF
TRBJ2-1,-,TRBV6-1,16,-,TGTGCCAGCAGTGAATGGCAGAGCGGTTCCTACAATGAGCAGTTCTTC,CASSEWQSGSYNEQFF
TRBJ1-4,-,TRBV7-9,13,once,TGTGCCAGCAGCCGGGGTAGGGGGGAAAAACTGTTTTTT,CASSRGRGEKLFF
TRBJ1-2,-,TRBV4-1,16,-,TGCGCCAGCAGGCACCTTAGGGACAAATTTATCCATGGCTACACCTTC,CASRHLRDKFIHGYTF
TRBJ1-1,-,TRBV6-6,16,-,TGTGCCAGCAGTTTTAGCGGAGGCACCTTAGCCACTGAAGCTTTCTTT,CASSFSGGTLATEAFF
TRBJ1-1,-,TRBV19,16,-,TGTGCCAGCTCCCAGCGGCCAGTCTTACCTAACACTGAAGCTTTCTTT,CASSQRPVLPNTEAFF
TRBJ1-5,-,TRBV7-2,16,-,TGTGCCAGCAGCTTAGAGGGAGGGTCGCGGGGTCAGCCCCAGCATTTT,CASSLEGGSRGQPQHF
TRBJ2-5,-,TRBV30,13,-,TGTGCCTGGAGTGCAGGGAATGTAGAGACCCAGTACTTC,CAWSAGNVETQYF
TRBJ1-6,-,TRBV12-2,17,-,TGTGCAAGTCGCTTAAGGGGCCCTGGACAGGATAATTCACCCCTCCACTTT,CASRLRGPGQDNSPLHF
TRBJ1-1,TRBD1,TRBV18,16,-,TGTGCCAGCTCACCGGGACAGGGTATGGGATTCGCTGAAGCTTTCTTT,CASSPGQGMGFAEAFF
TRBJ1-5,TRBD1,TRBV6-5,13,-,TGTGCCAGCAGTACTACAGGGGGCAAGCCCCAGCATTTT,CASSTTGGKPQHF
TRBJ1-5,TRBD1,TRBV10-3,13,-,TGTGCCATCAGGACAGGGTCAAATCAGCCCCAGCATTTT,CAIRTGSNQPQHF
TRBJ1-5,TRBD1,TRBV2,15,-,TGTGCCAGCAGTGAAGACGCGACAGGGAATCAGCCCCAGCATTTT,CASSEDATGNQPQHF
TRBJ2-1,TRBD2,TRBV28,15,-,TGTGCCAGCAGCTCTGGACTAGATGGCTACAATGAGCAGTTCTTC,CASSSGLDGYNEQFF
TRBJ1-5,TRBD1,TRBV20-1,13,-,TGCAGTGCCAGTCAGGGGGGCAATCAGCCCCAGCATTTT,CSASQGGNQPQHF
TRBJ1-1,-,TRBV7-2,15,-,TGTGCCAGCAGCCCGCTAGCGGGAGCGAACACTGAAGCTTTCTTT,CASSPLAGANTEAFF
TRBJ2-3,TRBD2,TRBV7-3,15,-,TGTGCCAGCGGACTAAGCGGGGCACTCACAGATACGCAGTATTTT,CASGLSGALTDTQYF